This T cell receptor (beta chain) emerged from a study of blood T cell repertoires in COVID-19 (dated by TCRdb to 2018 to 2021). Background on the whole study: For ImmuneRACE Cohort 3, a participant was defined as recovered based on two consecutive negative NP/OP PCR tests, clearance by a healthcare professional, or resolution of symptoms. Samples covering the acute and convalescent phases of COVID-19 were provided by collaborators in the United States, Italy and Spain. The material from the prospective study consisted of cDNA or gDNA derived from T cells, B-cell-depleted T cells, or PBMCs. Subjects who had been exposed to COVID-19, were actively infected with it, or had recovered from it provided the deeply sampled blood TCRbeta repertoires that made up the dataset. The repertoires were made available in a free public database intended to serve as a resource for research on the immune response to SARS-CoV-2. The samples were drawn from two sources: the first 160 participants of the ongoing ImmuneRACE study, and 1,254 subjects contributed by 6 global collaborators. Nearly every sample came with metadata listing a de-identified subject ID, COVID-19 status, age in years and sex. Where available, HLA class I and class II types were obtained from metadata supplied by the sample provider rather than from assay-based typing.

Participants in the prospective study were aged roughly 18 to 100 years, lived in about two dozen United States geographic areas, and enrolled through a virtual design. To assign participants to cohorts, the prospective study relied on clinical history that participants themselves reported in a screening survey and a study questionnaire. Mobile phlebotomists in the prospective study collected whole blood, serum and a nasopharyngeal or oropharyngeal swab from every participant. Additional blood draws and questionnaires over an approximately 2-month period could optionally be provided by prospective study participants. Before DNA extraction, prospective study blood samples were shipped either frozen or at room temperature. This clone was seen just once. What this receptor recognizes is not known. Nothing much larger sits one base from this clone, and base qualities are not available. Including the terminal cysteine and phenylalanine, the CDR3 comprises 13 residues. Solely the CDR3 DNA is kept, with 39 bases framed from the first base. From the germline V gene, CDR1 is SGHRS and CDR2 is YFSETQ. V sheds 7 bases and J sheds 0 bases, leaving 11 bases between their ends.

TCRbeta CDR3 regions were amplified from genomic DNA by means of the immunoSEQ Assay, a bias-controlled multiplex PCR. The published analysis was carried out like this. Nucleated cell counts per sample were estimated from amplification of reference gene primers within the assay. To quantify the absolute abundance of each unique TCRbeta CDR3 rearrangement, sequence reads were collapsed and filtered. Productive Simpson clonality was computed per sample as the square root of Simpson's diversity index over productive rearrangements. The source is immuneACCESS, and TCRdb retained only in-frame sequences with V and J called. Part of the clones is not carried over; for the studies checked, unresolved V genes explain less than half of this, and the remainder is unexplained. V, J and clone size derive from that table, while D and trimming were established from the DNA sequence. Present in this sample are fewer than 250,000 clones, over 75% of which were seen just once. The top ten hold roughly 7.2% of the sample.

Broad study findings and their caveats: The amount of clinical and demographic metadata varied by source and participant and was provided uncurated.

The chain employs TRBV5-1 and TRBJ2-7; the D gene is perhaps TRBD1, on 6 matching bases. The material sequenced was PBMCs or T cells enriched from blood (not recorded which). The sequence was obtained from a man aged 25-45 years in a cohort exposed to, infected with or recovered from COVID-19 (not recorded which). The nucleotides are TGCGCCAGCCGAGAGGACAGCTCCTACGAGCAGTACTTC. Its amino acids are CASREDSSYEQYF.